The entry that follows covers one TCR beta chain sequence. The V gene lost 4 bases and the J gene lost 0 bases, with 21 bases spanning the gap. The CDR3 runs 18 residues. CDR1 and CDR2 from the germline V gene are SEHNR and FQNEAQ (reference sequence). Libraries were prepared by immunoSEQ multiplex PCR; TCRdb keeps only in-frame clonotypes and omits some of them. The sample carries about 96,000 clones, approximately 95% recorded once. This record comes from a study of control samples from healthy donors and cancer patients. The source of this sequence is a man in his late teens or twenties in good health. The chain has TRBV7-9 and TRBJ1-1; unclear D gene. The sequenced sample consisted of blood. CDR3 in amino acids: CASSSITSSIKMNTEAFF. The CDR3 nucleotides are TGTGCCAGCAGCTCTATTACCAGCTCTATAAAGATGAACACTGAAGCTTTCTTT. The complete variable domain, with remaining parts taken from reference TRBV7-9 and TRBJ1-1, reads DTGVSQNPRHKITKRGQNVTFRCDPISEHNRLYWYRQTLGQGPEFLTYFQNEAQLEKSRLLSDRFSAERPKGSFSTLEIQRTEQGDSAMYLCASSSITSSIKMNTEAFFGQGTRLTVV.